The 7 T cell receptor beta chains below come from one sample, sequenced in a study of cytomegalovirus exposure and HLA in healthy donors. The PCR employed 60 Vbeta primers together with 13 Jbeta primers. Method: immunoSEQ multiplex PCR; TCRdb's copy keeps in-frame clones and lacks some. Seen here are 150,000 or so clones, around 84% observed once, and the top ten hold less than 3%. Material: PBMCs. All receptors derive from a man between 45 and 60 years old in good health and CMV-seronegative.

The CDR3 protein is CASSLLRGSGANVLTF. DNA of the CDR3: TGTGCCAGCAGTTTACTCAGGGGATCCGGGGCCAACGTCCTGACTTTC. The V gene is TRBV28, the J gene TRBJ2-6; D is perhaps TRBD1 (6 bases). CDR3 length: 16 amino acids. Trimming removed 2 bases at V and 4 bases at J, with 12 bases between. CDR1 and CDR2 from the germline V gene are MDHEN and SYDVKM.

This chain joins TRBV6-5 and TRBJ2-7; TRBD1 aligns across 8 bases. The CDR3 is 15 amino acids. Germline V gives CDR1 MNHEY, CDR2 SVGAGI. V was pared by 5 bases and J by 2 bases, with 8 bases of the junction left unmatched. The CDR3 DNA follows: TGTGCCAGCAGTCTTGGGGGGACAGGACCCTACGAGCAGTACTTC. Translating gives CASSLGGTGPYEQYF.

This clone occurred a few times. One end of the junction fails to match germline, which may point to a read error. The J gene is TRBJ2-1, the V gene TRBV11-2; TRBD2 matches at 13 bases. The V gene's germline CDR1 is SGHAT and CDR2 FQNNGV. There are 17 residues in the CDR3. CDR3 sequence reads: CAGSTAGGTSGAHEQFF. The DNA of the CDR3 is TGTGCCGGCAGCACCGCAGGGGGGACTAGCGGGGCCCATGAGCAGTTCTTC.

The chain uses TRBV2 and TRBJ1-6; TRBD1 matches 9 bases. CDR1 and CDR2 from the germline V gene are SNHLY and FYNNEI. V was pared by 5 bases and J by 7 bases, with 6 bases of the junction left unmatched. The CDR3 runs 15 residues. The CDR3 loop reads CASSRGDRENSPLHF. For the CDR3, the DNA is TGTGCCAGCAGTCGGGGGGACAGGGAAAATTCACCCCTCCACTTT.

This chain uses TRBV19 with TRBJ1-1, with D perhaps TRBD1 (5 bases). This CDR3 comprises 14 residues. The V end lost 3 bases, the J end lost 0 bases, and 8 bases lay between the germline ends. Germline CDR1 is LNHDA and CDR2 is SQIVND (reference sequence). The CDR3 DNA reads as TGTGCCAGTAGTATTAACAGGTTGAACACTGAAGCTTTCTTT. It codes for CASSINRLNTEAFF.

The chain is built from TRBV13 and TRBJ2-7; 12 bases line up with TRBD2. The V gene end was trimmed by 2 bases and the J gene end by 1 base; junction bases not matched to a gene: 0. CDR3 size: 15 residues. Germline V gene lookup returns CDR1 PRHDT and CDR2 FYEKMQ (reference sequence). This chain's CDR3 is CASSLTSGGSYEQYF. The CDR3 DNA reads TGTGCCAGCAGCTTAACTAGCGGGGGGTCCTACGAGCAGTACTTC.

V is TRBV5-8 and J is TRBJ1-1; unclear D gene. Trimming took off 4 bases at V and 5 bases at J, with 6 bases between the two ends. The CDR3 is 11 residues long. From germline, CDR1 is SGHTS and CDR2 YDEGEE. The CDR3 region is CASSPRTEAFF. CDR3 coding DNA: TGTGCCAGCAGCCCCCGTACTGAAGCTTTCTTT.